This T cell receptor (beta chain) was documented in a study of T cells expressing NK-cell markers. At the level of the study: Sorted CD3+CD56-NKG2C+, CD3+CD56+NKG2C- and CD3+CD56+NKG2C+ T cells were the source of the TCR beta repertoires.

A word on this clonotype: Its antigen is unidentified.

Whole-study results and caveats: Whether expanded NKG2C+ T cell clones were HCMV specific stayed uncertain. CD8+ T cells in roughly six donors included dominant NKG2C+ clonotypes at roughly 1.0-7.5%.

A 5'RACE template switching approach incorporating UMIs was used to make TCR beta cDNA. Reprocessing the 5' RACE reads, TCRdb reports a single entry for every CDR3 protein and omits DNA. The sample has more than 400,000 distinct CDR3 sequences. This CDR3 is built from 14 residues. Germline loops: CDR1 SNHLY, CDR2 FYNNEI. The clonotype originates from a woman aged 18 to 75 in good health. This chain connects TRBV2 to TRBJ2-3; TCRdb selects TRBD1, and the lack of DNA leaves this call unchecked. What was sequenced was blood T cells: a sorted CD56 or NKG2C T cell subset, CD4+ or CD8+ T cells, or bulk PBMC T cells (not recorded which). CDR3 sequence reads: CASSRGGGSDTQYF.